This T cell receptor (beta chain) is from a study of beta chain features in type 1 diabetes. As for the study in general: In all, approximately 100,000,000 sorted cells from all samples were analyzed.

Central memory, naive, regulatory and stem cell-like memory CD4+ cells were sorted by CD45RO/CCR7/CD25/CD127/CD95/CD27. Overall study results and limits: Researchers report that Type 1 diabetes patients had moderately but significantly shorter TCRB CDR3s across all four CD4+ subsets. Within the patient group, naive, central memory and Treg TCRB repertoires appeared more similar to each other than within healthy donors.

For this clone: Its antigen is unidentified. A read error is possible here, since a much larger clone lies one base away. Other nucleotide sequences from this sample produce the same CDR3.

Every bit of the isolated RNA underwent reverse transcription, so sequencing read expressed TCRB transcripts. TCRdb's copy holds only in-frame clones and misses some; the assay was immunoSEQ multiplex PCR. The sample includes 130,000 or so clones, 15% to 20% of them seen just once. This CDR3 comprises 12 residues. The germline CDR1 and CDR2 sequences are GTSNPN and SVGIG (reference sequence). V was cut by 2 bases and J by 7 bases, with 9 bases left in between. Material: central memory CD4+ T cells from blood. This TCR derives from a man aged 18 to 30 with type 1 diabetes. V is TRBV30 and J is TRBJ1-5; a possible D gene is TRBD1 (6 bases). As DNA, the CDR3 is TGTGCCTGGAGTACGGGGGCGCAGCCCCAGCATTTT. This gives the protein CAWSTGAQPQHF.